The rows below give T cell receptor beta chains drawn from one sample of a study of healthy donors' naive CD4 and CD8 T cells. MiXCR, applied by TCRdb to the reads, yields one record per CDR3 protein. This sample has approximately 180,000 distinct CDR3 sequences, with about 74% found just once. Input material: naive CD4+ and CD8+ T cells sorted from blood, pooled from several donors. Source of these receptors: a pool of human donors in good health; the sample pools cells from several healthy donors. Each CDR3 is given with its conserved first and last residue. D genes are given only for firm matches. The listing skips clone size in some rows; elsewhere it reads once, few, many or a size class.

>TRBJ1-2|.|.|TRBV6-5
CASSDAGYQNYGYTF
TGTGCCAGCAGCGACGCGGGATATCAGAACTATGGCTACACCTTC
>TRBJ2-7|.|.|TRBV6-5
CASGHTPYEQYF
TGTGCCAGCGGGCACACACCTTACGAGCAGTACTTC
>TRBJ1-2|.|few|TRBV29-1
CSARDRFYGYTF
TGCAGCGCCAGGGACCGATTCTATGGCTACACCTTC
>TRBJ2-1|TRBD2|.|TRBV20-1
CSARPGTRGYNEQFF
TGCAGTGCTAGACCCGGGACTAGGGGCTACAATGAGCAGTTCTTC
>TRBJ2-7|.|.|TRBV29-1
CSGGDNSYEQYF
TGCAGCGGAGGGGACAACTCCTACGAGCAGTACTTC
>TRBJ1-3|.|few|TRBV29-1
CSATLAGRAGNTIYF
TGCAGCGCTACCCTCGCAGGGCGGGCCGGAAACACCATATATTTT
>TRBJ2-7|.|.|TRBV19
CASSSFSGAEEQYF
TGTGCCAGTAGTTCCTTCTCGGGGGCGGAAGAGCAGTACTTC
>TRBJ2-3|.|once|TRBV27
CASRPIGNTDTQYF
TGTGCCAGCAGGCCAATCGGGAACACAGATACGCAGTATTTT
>TRBJ2-3|TRBD2|few|TRBV6-2/TRBV6-3
CASSYGLTSGTTDTQYF
TGTGCCAGCAGTTACGGGCTAACTAGCGGGACTACAGATACGCAGTATTTT
>TRBJ2-5|.|.|TRBV6-2/TRBV6-3
CASSYGGTLLETQYF
TGTGCCAGCAGTTACGGAGGGACCTTACTGGAGACCCAGTACTTC
>TRBJ2-7|TRBD2|few|TRBV19
CASSVGTSGRYEQYF
TGTGCCAGTAGTGTCGGGACTAGCGGGAGGTACGAGCAGTACTTC
>TRBJ2-7|.|.|TRBV29-1
CSVVVTDPRDEQYF
TGCAGCGTTGTTGTTACCGATCCTAGGGACGAGCAGTACTTC
>TRBJ1-1|.|few|TRBV19
CASSIRERRTEAFF
TGTGCCAGTAGTATCAGGGAAAGGAGGACTGAAGCTTTCTTT
>TRBJ1-3|.|.|TRBV15
CATSRDRGGWNTIYF
TGTGCCACCAGCAGAGATAGAGGGGGTTGGAACACCATATATTTT
>TRBJ2-1|TRBD2|.|TRBV5-1
CASSLAGGIHEQFF
TGCGCCAGCAGCTTAGCGGGGGGAATCCATGAGCAGTTCTTC
>TRBJ2-7|.|.|TRBV29-1
CSVEEEGTLYEQYF
TGCAGCGTTGAAGAAGAGGGGACCCTCTACGAGCAGTACTTC
>TRBJ2-3|TRBD1|.|TRBV12-3/TRBV12-4
CASRPGQGTDTQYF
TGTGCCAGCAGACCCGGACAGGGGACAGATACGCAGTATTTT
>TRBJ2-7|.|.|TRBV11-3
CASSPWVLTYEQYF
TGTGCCAGCAGCCCCTGGGTCCTTACCTACGAGCAGTACTTC
>TRBJ2-7|TRBD2|.|TRBV12-3/TRBV12-4
CASTPGLAASEQYF
TGTGCCAGCACCCCCGGACTAGCGGCATCGGAGCAGTACTTC
>TRBJ1-1|.|.|TRBV5-5
CASSFIRTKNTEAFF
TGTGCCAGCAGCTTCATTCGGACAAAGAACACTGAAGCTTTCTTT
>TRBJ2-1|TRBD2|.|TRBV7-8
CASSGSGTRSPEQFF
TGTGCCAGCAGCGGTTCCGGGACTAGATCTCCCGAGCAGTTCTTC
>TRBJ2-5|.|.|TRBV29-1
CSVETQNEETQYF
TGCAGCGTTGAGACGCAGAATGAGGAGACCCAGTACTTC
>TRBJ2-2|.|few|TRBV29-1
CSVVGGQGINTGELFF
TGCAGCGTTGTTGGGGGGCAGGGGATTAACACCGGGGAGCTGTTTTTT
>TRBJ1-1|.|.|TRBV29-1
CSAGAGLNTEAFF
TGCAGCGCTGGGGCAGGGTTGAACACTGAAGCTTTCTTT
>TRBJ2-5|.|.|TRBV20-1
CSARIKSGLEQETQYF
TGCAGTGCTAGAATTAAGAGCGGGTTAGAACAAGAGACCCAGTACTTC
>TRBJ2-1|.|.|TRBV29-1
CSGTRTRVGTGNEQFF
TGCAGCGGCACCCGAACTCGGGTAGGGACGGGGAATGAGCAGTTCTTC
>TRBJ1-5|TRBD1|.|TRBV20-1
CSAQRDRDINQPQHF
TGCAGTGCTCAGCGGGACAGGGACATCAATCAGCCCCAGCATTTT
>TRBJ2-7|TRBD1|.|TRBV29-1
CSVEDRGQGDEQYF
TGCAGCGTTGAAGATCGGGGACAGGGGGACGAGCAGTACTTC
>TRBJ1-4|.|.|TRBV29-1
CSVDLGEKLFF
TGCAGCGTTGATCTAGGGGAAAAACTGTTTTTT
>TRBJ2-7|.|.|TRBV29-1
CSVELQGYEQYF
TGCAGCGTTGAGCTACAGGGTTACGAGCAGTACTTC
>TRBJ2-7|.|.|TRBV6-5
CASSYSGRGSPGQYF
TGTGCCAGCAGTTACTCGGGCAGGGGATCGCCCGGGCAGTACTTC
>TRBJ2-3|.|.|TRBV5-6
CASSVRGSTDTQYF
TGTGCCAGCAGCGTCCGTGGGAGCACAGATACGCAGTATTTT
>TRBJ2-3|TRBD2|.|TRBV28
CASRNSGSNPDTQYF
TGTGCCAGCAGGAATAGCGGGAGCAACCCCGATACGCAGTATTTT
>TRBJ2-5|TRBD1|.|TRBV2
CASSEPRDSGGVQETQYF
TGTGCCAGCAGCGAACCCCGAGACTCAGGGGGAGTCCAAGAGACCCAGTACTTC
>TRBJ1-1|.|.|TRBV29-1
CSVGKHMNTEAFF
TGCAGCGTTGGGAAGCACATGAACACTGAAGCTTTCTTT